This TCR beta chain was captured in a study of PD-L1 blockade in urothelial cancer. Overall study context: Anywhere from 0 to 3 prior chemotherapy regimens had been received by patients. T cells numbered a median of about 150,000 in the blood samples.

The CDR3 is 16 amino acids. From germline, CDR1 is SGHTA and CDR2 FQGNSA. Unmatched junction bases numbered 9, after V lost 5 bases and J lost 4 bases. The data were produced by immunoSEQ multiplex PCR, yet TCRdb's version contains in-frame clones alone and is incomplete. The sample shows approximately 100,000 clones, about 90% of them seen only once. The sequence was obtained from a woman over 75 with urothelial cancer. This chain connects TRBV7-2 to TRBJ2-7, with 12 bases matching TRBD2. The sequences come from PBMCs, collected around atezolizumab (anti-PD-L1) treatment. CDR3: CASSAQTSGSRYEQYF. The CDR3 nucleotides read TGTGCCAGCAGCGCCCAGACTAGCGGGAGCAGGTACGAGCAGTACTTC.